The rows below give T cell receptor beta chains drawn from one sample of a study of blood T cell repertoires in COVID-19. This table comes from immunoSEQ multiplex PCR, and its TCRdb copy is limited to in-frame clones, with some not included. The table shows some 190,000 clones, with 75% to 90% occurring only once. The material sequenced was peripheral blood. The source of these receptors is a woman aged 55-70 years with acute or convalescent COVID-19. Each CDR3 is given with its conserved first and last residue. A D gene is named only where the DNA matches it firmly. The size field is filled for only some rows; it gives once, few, many or a size class.

d_gene	j_gene	abundance	v_gene	CDR3aa	CDR3nt
TRBD1	TRBJ2-7	NA	TRBV18	CASSPLGQGGYEQYF	TGTGCCAGCTCACCATTAGGACAGGGCGGCTACGAGCAGTACTTC
NA	TRBJ1-2	NA	TRBV3-1/TRBV3-2	CASSQGRGSGGYTF	TGTGCCAGCAGCCAGGGCCGGGGGAGTGGTGGCTACACCTTC
NA	TRBJ2-4	NA	TRBV6-5	CASSSYRAHIQYF	TGTGCCAGCAGTTCATACAGGGCCCACATTCAGTACTTC
TRBD2	TRBJ2-1	NA	TRBV7-9	CASSKSGRAVEQFF	TGTGCCAGCAGCAAAAGCGGGAGGGCCGTTGAGCAGTTCTTC
TRBD2	TRBJ2-1	NA	TRBV20-1	CSASGTSGRARYNEQFF	TGCAGTGCTAGTGGGACTAGCGGAAGAGCACGTTACAATGAGCAGTTCTTC
NA	TRBJ2-1	few	TRBV11-2	CASSLRQGIYNEQFF	TGTGCCAGCAGCTTAAGGCAGGGTATTTACAATGAGCAGTTCTTC
NA	TRBJ1-1	NA	TRBV5-1	CASSLGRTATTEAFF	TGCGCCAGCAGCTTAGGTCGGACAGCGACCACTGAAGCTTTCTTT
TRBD1	TRBJ1-6	NA	TRBV7-2	CASRQGDYNSPLHF	TGTGCCAGCAGACAGGGGGACTATAATTCACCCCTCCACTTT
NA	TRBJ1-1	NA	TRBV11-3	CASSLEGEDTEAFF	TGTGCCAGCAGCTTAGAGGGGGAGGACACTGAAGCTTTCTTT
TRBD2	TRBJ2-1	few	TRBV5-4	CASSLAPTGTSGTEQFF	TGTGCCAGCAGCTTGGCCCCTACCGGGACTAGCGGGACTGAGCAGTTCTTC
NA	TRBJ2-6	NA	TRBV18	CASSLSRANVLTF	TGTGCCAGCTCCCTGAGTAGGGCCAACGTCCTGACTTTC
NA	TRBJ1-5	NA	TRBV24-1	CATRRGAGQPQHF	TGTGCCACCCGACGGGGGGCAGGGCAGCCCCAGCATTTT
TRBD1	TRBJ2-7	NA	TRBV10-3	CAISDRQGVRTDF	TGTGCCATCAGTGACAGACAGGGGGTACGCACGGACTTC
NA	TRBJ1-5	NA	TRBV3-1/TRBV3-2	CASSPVRRLSNQPQHF	TGTGCCAGCAGCCCAGTCCGGCGGCTTAGCAATCAGCCCCAGCATTTT
TRBD2	TRBJ2-7	NA	TRBV14	CASSLSTGGISSYEQYF	TGTGCCAGCAGCCTCTCAACGGGAGGGATTAGCTCCTACGAGCAGTACTTC
NA	TRBJ1-2	NA	TRBV3-1/TRBV3-2	CASSQDLAGLGGYTF	TGTGCCAGCAGCCAAGATCTGGCCGGACTTGGGGGCTACACCTTC
NA	TRBJ2-3	NA	TRBV5-5	CASSKIAVPPTDTQYF	TGTGCCAGCAGCAAGATAGCGGTTCCCCCCACAGATACGCAGTATTTT
TRBD1	TRBJ2-7	NA	TRBV11-2	CASSQTGGHSYEQYF	TGTGCCAGCAGCCAAACAGGGGGGCACTCCTACGAGCAGTACTTC